The 6 T cell receptor beta chains reported below all come from one sample, sequenced in a study of blood T cell repertoires in COVID-19. Sequenced by immunoSEQ multiplex PCR; TCRdb stores in-frame clones only, minus some. The repertoire includes 200,000 to 250,000 clones, 75% to 90% of them detected once, and around 4.8% sits in the top ten. Sequencing was done on a sample of peripheral blood. These receptors were taken from a woman aged 35 to 49 with acute or convalescent COVID-19.

This clone was recorded once. The chain is built from TRBV9 and TRBJ2-3; 10 bases align to TRBD2. The germline gives CDR1 SGDLS, CDR2 YYNGEE. The CDR3 consists of 15 residues. V trimming: 5 bases; J trimming: 2 bases; junction bases outside the gene matches: 5. The DNA of the CDR3 is TGTGCCAGCAGTGAGAGCGGGGGGGTCACAGATACGCAGTATTTT. Translation: CASSESGGVTDTQYF.

This rearrangement joins TRBV12-2 to TRBJ2-5; the DNA was not used to check the table's D call, TRBD2. TRBV12-2 is labeled a pseudogene. This CDR3 contains 17 residues. CDR3 residues: CASRQVKGEGPGETQYF. CDR3 sequence (DNA): TGTGCAAGTCGCCAAGTAAAGGGGGAGGGTCCGGGAGAGACCCAGTACTTC.

The gene calls are TRBV6-6 and TRBJ1-1, with TRBD1 matching over 9 bases. CDR3 size: 14 residues. V shed 6 bases and J 4 bases; nucleotides not matched to a gene: 6. The V gene's germline CDR1 is MNHNY and CDR2 SVGAGI (reference sequence). CDR3 nucleotides: TGTGCCAGCAGACGGGACAGGGACCTCACTGAAGCTTTCTTT. This sequence encodes CASRRDRDLTEAFF.

The rearrangement uses TRBV9 and TRBJ2-2; TRBD2 matches 9 bases. The CDR3 runs to 15 residues. V was clipped by 4 bases and J by 4 bases; unmatched bases: 5. CDR1 is SGDLS, CDR2 YYNGEE, per germline. Here the CDR3 reads CASSSGGHFTGELFF. The DNA of the CDR3 is TGTGCCAGCAGCAGCGGGGGGCACTTCACCGGGGAGCTGTTTTTT.

The CDR3 reads CASSPFVTRQTNYGYTF. In DNA form, the CDR3 reads TGTGCCAGCAGCCCCTTTGTTACGAGACAAACGAACTATGGCTACACCTTC. The chain carries TRBV3-1 (or the pseudogene TRBV3-2) and TRBJ1-2; D is uncertain. This CDR3 contains 17 residues. The V gene lost 4 bases and the J gene lost 2 bases, with 20 bases spanning the gap. Germline CDR1 is LGHDT and CDR2 is YNNKEL (reference sequence).

J is TRBJ1-3 and V is TRBV18; 10 positions match TRBD1. Losses at the gene ends were 5 bases for V and 3 bases for J; bases not matched to a gene: 13. Germline V lookup: CDR1 KGHSH, CDR2 LQKENI. The length of the CDR3 is 18 residues. The CDR3 DNA reads as TGTGCCAGCTCAAATGGGACAGGGGTCCTGAGGAGTGGAAACACCATATATTTT. Translation: CASSNGTGVLRSGNTIYF.